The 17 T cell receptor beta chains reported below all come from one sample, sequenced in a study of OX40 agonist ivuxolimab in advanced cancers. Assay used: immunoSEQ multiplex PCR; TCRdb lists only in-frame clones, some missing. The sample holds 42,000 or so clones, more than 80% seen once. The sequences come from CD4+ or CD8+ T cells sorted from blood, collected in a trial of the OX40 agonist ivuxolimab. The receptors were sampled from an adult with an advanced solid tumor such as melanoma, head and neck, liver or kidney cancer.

The DNA of the CDR3 is TGTGCCAGCAGCAGAGAGTGGACAGAATATGGCTACACCTTC. It translates to CASSREWTEYGYTF. The chain has TRBV5-5 and TRBJ1-2, with D possibly matching TRBD1 (6 bases). Germline V gene data show CDR1 as SGHKS and CDR2 as YYEKEE (reference sequence). The CDR3 runs 14 residues. With 4 bases removed from V and 5 bases from J, the gap between germline ends came to 15 bases. Complete variable domain (other parts from reference TRBV5-5 and TRBJ1-2): DAGVTQSPTHLIKTRGQQVTLRCSPISGHKSVSWYQQVLGQGPQFIFQYYEKEERGRGNFPDRFSARQFPNYSSELNVNALLLGDSALYLCASSREWTEYGYTFGSGTRLTVV.

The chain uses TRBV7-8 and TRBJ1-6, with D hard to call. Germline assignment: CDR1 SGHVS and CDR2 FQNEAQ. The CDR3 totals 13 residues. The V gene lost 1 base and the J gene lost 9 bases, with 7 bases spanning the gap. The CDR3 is CASSLDGGSPLHF. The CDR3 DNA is TGTGCCAGCAGCTTAGACGGTGGTTCACCCCTCCACTTT.

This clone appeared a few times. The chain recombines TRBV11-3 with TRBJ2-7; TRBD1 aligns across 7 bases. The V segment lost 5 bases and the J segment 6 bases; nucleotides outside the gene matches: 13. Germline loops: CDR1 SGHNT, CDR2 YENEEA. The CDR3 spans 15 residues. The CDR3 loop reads CASSQHTFTGAEQYF. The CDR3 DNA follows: TGTGCCAGCAGCCAACACACATTTACAGGGGCCGAGCAGTACTTC.

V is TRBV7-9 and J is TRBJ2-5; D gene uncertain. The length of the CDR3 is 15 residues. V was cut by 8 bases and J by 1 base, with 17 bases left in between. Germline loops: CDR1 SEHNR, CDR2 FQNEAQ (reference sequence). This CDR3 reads CASQSVLLGQETQYF. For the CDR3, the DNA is TGTGCCAGCCAATCAGTCCTCTTGGGCCAAGAGACCCAGTACTTC.

DNA of the CDR3: TGTGCCAGCAGCCAAGATGGGACCGGGGGCGGAGAGACCCAGTACTTC. Encoded protein: CASSQDGTGGGETQYF. The chain links TRBV4-2 to TRBJ2-5, with D perhaps TRBD1 or TRBD2 (6 bases each). Trimming left V 0 bases short and J 4 bases short, with 15 bases between. From germline, CDR1 is LGHNA and CDR2 YNFKEQ. CDR3 size: 16 residues.

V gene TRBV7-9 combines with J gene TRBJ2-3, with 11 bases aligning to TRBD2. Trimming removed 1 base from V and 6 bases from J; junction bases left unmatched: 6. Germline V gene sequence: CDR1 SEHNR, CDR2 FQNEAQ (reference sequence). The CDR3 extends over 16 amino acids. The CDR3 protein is CASSLVAGGPSDTQYF. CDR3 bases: TGTGCCAGCAGCTTAGTAGCGGGGGGGCCATCGGATACGCAGTATTTT. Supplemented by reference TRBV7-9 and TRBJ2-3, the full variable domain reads DTGVSQNPRHKITKRGQNVTFRCDPISEHNRLYWYRQTLGQGPEFLTYFQNEAQLEKSRLLSDRFSAERPKGSFSTLEIQRTEQGDSAMYLCASSLVAGGPSDTQYFGPGTRLTVL.

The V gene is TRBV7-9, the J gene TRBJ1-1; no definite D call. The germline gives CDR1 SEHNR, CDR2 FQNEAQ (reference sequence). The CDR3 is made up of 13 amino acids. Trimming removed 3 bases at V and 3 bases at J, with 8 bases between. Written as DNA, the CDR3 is TGTGCCAGCAGCTTTATACGGGACACTGAAGCTTTCTTT. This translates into CASSFIRDTEAFF.

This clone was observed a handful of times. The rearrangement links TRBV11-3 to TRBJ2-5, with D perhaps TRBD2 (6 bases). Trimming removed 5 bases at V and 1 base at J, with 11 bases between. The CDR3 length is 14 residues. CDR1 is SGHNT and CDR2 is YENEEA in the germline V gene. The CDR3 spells CASSAGTAQETQYF. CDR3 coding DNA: TGTGCCAGCAGCGCTGGGACTGCCCAAGAGACCCAGTACTTC.

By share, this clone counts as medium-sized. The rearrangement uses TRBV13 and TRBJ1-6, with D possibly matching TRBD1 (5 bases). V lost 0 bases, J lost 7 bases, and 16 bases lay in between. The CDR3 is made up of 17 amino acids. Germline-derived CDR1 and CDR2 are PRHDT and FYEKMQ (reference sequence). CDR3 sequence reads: CASSLGVGIRTNSPLHF. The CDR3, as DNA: TGTGCCAGCAGCTTAGGGGTTGGGATTAGGACAAATTCACCCCTCCACTTT.

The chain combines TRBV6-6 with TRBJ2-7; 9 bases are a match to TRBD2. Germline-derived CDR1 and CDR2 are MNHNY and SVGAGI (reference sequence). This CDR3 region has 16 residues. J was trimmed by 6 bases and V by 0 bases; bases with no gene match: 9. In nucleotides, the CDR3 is TGTGCCAGCAGTTACTCGAATCTAGCGGGGATTCTCGAGCAGTACTTC. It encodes CASSYSNLAGILEQYF.

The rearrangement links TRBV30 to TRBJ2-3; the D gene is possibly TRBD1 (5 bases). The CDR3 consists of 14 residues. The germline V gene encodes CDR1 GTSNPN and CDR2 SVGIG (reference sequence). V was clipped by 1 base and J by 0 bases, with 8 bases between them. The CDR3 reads CAWSEGLSTDTQYF. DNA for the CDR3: TGTGCCTGGAGTGAGGGGCTCAGCACAGATACGCAGTATTTT.

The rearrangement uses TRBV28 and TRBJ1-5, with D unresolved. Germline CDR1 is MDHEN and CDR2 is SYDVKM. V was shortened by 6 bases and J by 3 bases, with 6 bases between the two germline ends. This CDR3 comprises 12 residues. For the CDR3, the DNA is TGTGCCAGCAGAACAACCAATCAGCCCCAGCATTTT. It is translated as CASRTTNQPQHF.

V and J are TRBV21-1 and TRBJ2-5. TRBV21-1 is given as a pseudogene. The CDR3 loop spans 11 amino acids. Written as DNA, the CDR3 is TGTGCCAAACGGACCCAAGAGACCCAGTACTTC. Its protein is CAKRTQETQYF.

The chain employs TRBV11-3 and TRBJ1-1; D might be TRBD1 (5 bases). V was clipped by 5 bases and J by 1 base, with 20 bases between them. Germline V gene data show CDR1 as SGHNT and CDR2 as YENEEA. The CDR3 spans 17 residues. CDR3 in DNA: TGTGCCAGCAGCCAAGGGTATGGGGGACGGACGAACACTGAAGCTTTCTTT. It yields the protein CASSQGYGGRTNTEAFF.

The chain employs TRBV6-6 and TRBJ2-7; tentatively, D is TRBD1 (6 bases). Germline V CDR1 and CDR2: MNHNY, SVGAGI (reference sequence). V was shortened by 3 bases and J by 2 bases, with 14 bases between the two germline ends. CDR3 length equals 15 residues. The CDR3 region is CASSYPGQTTYEQYF. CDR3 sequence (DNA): TGTGCCAGCAGTTATCCCGGACAGACGACCTACGAGCAGTACTTC.

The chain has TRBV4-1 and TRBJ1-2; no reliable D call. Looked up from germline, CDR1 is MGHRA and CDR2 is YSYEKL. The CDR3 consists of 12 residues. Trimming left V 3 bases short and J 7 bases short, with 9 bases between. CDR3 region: CASSQEGLGYTF. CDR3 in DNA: TGCGCCAGCAGCCAGGAAGGGCTTGGCTACACCTTC.

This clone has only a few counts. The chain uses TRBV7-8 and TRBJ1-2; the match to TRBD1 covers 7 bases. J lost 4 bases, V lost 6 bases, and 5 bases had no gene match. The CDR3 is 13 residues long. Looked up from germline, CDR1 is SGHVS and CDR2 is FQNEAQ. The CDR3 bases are TGTGCCAGCAGACCCCGACAGGGCTATGGCTACACCTTC. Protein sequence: CASRPRQGYGYTF. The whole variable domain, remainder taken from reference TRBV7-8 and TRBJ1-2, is GAGVSQSPRYKVAKRGQDVALRCDPISGHVSLFWYQQALGQGPEFLTYFQNEAQLDKSGLPSDRFFAERPEGSVSTLKIQRTQQEDSAVYLCASRPRQGYGYTFGSGTRLTVV.